This T cell receptor (beta chain) was recovered during a study of T cells in localized non-small cell lung cancer. Study-level findings and limits: Patients showing higher blood T cell density tended to see longer overall survival. It remains possible that heterogeneity exists, since only one tumor region was sequenced. There were a median around 60 of the top 100 tumor clones appearing in adjacent lung. The highest T cell clonality was in uninvolved adjacent lung, above tumor.

Notes on this clone: What it binds is not known.

The CDR3 consists of 14 residues. Trimming pared 2 bases from V and 0 bases from J, leaving 8 bases between. From germline, CDR1 is SGHDT and CDR2 YYEEEE. Sequencing was performed with immunoSEQ multiplex PCR; in TCRdb, only in-frame clones are kept and a portion is missing. This sample has approximately 30,000 clones, with about 90% found just once. The chain has TRBV5-6 and TRBJ1-1; D is ambiguous. The sample was peripheral blood, taken before any cancer treatment. The TCR originated in a woman aged 18-49 years with stage I lung adenocarcinoma. The CDR3 DNA follows: TGTGCCAGCAGCTTATCGCAGTTGAACACTGAAGCTTTCTTT. Its protein product is CASSLSQLNTEAFF.